This T cell receptor beta chain is from a study of blood T cell repertoires in COVID-19 (dated by TCRdb to 2018 to 2020). With regard to the full study: Samples covering the acute and convalescent phases of COVID-19 were provided by collaborators in the United States, Italy and Spain. The prospective study material was composed of cDNA or gDNA derived from T cells, B-cell-depleted T cells, or PBMCs. The samples were drawn from two sources: the first 160 participants of the ongoing ImmuneRACE study, and 1,200 or so subjects contributed by 6 global collaborators. Where HLA class I and class II types were available, the types were taken from metadata supplied by the sample provider, not from assay-based typing. A freely available public database, intended as a resource for researchers studying the immune response to SARS-CoV-2, is where the repertoires were released. Subjects who had been exposed to COVID-19, were actively infected with it, or had recovered from it provided the deeply sampled blood TCRbeta repertoires that made up the dataset. Sample metadata almost always included a de-identified subject ID, COVID-19 status, age in years and sex. The full study reports these points: The quantity of clinical and demographic metadata differed by source and by participant and was supplied without curation.

The germline V gene (reference sequence) yields LGHDT for CDR1 and YNNKEL for CDR2. From cysteine to phenylalanine, the CDR3 is 16 amino acids long. Only the CDR3 portion is preserved as DNA: 48 bases, with reading frame beginning at the first base. After removal of 0 bases from V and 8 bases from J, the junction retains 9 bases not matched to a gene. TCRbeta CDR3 regions were amplified from genomic DNA by means of the immunoSEQ Assay, a bias-controlled multiplex PCR. The authors processed their data as follows. Nucleated cell counts per sample were estimated from amplification of reference gene primers within the assay. Sequence reads were collapsed and filtered to measure the absolute abundance of every unique TCRbeta CDR3 rearrangement. Productive Simpson clonality was computed per sample as the square root of Simpson's diversity index over productive rearrangements. TCRdb took over this immuneACCESS table, retaining in-frame rearrangements with V and J assigned. Such tables are incomplete; in checked studies, under half of the missing clones stem from an unresolved V gene, and the remainder is unexplained. Clonal size and the V and J genes are those of that table, whereas D and trimming came from the DNA. Here the sample has 200,000 to 250,000 clones; roughly 81% occur a single time. The ten biggest clones cover 2.9% of the sample.

In its sample, this clone was seen once. Its antigen remains undetermined. Nothing much larger sits one base from this clone, and base qualities are not available. A second Seattle source provided samples from volunteer blood donors who had recovered from COVID-19. Collaborating institutions collected whole blood in K2EDTA tubes following their own protocols. For TCRbeta analysis, collaborators shipped samples as frozen whole blood, isolated PBMCs, or DNA extracted from either of those sample types. The chain employs TRBV3-1 (or the pseudogene TRBV3-2) and TRBJ1-2; 10 bases in between match TRBD1. Source material: peripheral blood. This TCR was sampled from a man in his fifties who had recovered from COVID-19. At the DNA level, the sequence is TGTGCCAGCAGCCAAGAATCCCCCGGGACAGGGGTAGGCTACACCTTC. This gives the protein CASSQESPGTGVGYTF.